The rows below give T cell receptor beta chains drawn from one sample of a study of identical twins. MiXCR, run by TCRdb on the 5' RACE reads, gives a single entry per CDR3 protein. The sample has 1.5 million to 2 million distinct CDR3 sequences, roughly a third seen once. The sample taken for sequencing was cord blood. The receptors originated from a newborn girl in good health. Both conserved end residues are part of each CDR3. The D gene is left open where the match is weak. The size of a clone is reported for some rows only, either as once, few or many, or as a class for expanded clones.

D gene: .; V gene: TRBV19; J gene: TRBJ1-5; clone size: .; CDR3 DNA: TGTGCCAGTAGTATGCGTGGCAATCAGCCCCAGCATTTT; CDR3 protein: CASSMRGNQPQHF
D gene: .; V gene: TRBV4-2; J gene: TRBJ2-7; clone size: few; CDR3 DNA: TGTGCCAGCAGCCAAGTTTGGTCTAGCGACCCCTACGAGCAGTACTTC; CDR3 protein: CASSQVWSSDPYEQYF
D gene: .; V gene: TRBV29-1; J gene: TRBJ1-1; clone size: once; CDR3 DNA: TGCAGCGTTGAAGCGGACATGAACACTGAAGCTTTCTTT; CDR3 protein: CSVEADMNTEAFF
D gene: .; V gene: TRBV25-1; J gene: TRBJ2-3; clone size: .; CDR3 DNA: TGTGCCAGCAGTGTCTGGGAGCTACACAGAGATACGCAGTATTTT; CDR3 protein: CASSVWELHRDTQYF
D gene: .; V gene: TRBV19; J gene: TRBJ1-5; clone size: .; CDR3 DNA: TGTGCATCGACAGGCGGGAACAATCAGCCCCAGCATTTT; CDR3 protein: CASTGGNNQPQHF
D gene: .; V gene: TRBV28; J gene: TRBJ2-4; clone size: .; CDR3 DNA: TGTGCCAGCAGTCCTATGAGGGAGACCAAAAACATTCAGTACTTC; CDR3 protein: CASSPMRETKNIQYF
D gene: .; V gene: TRBV23-1; J gene: TRBJ1-5; clone size: .; CDR3 DNA: TGCGCCAGCAGTCAGAGAAAAAGCAATCAGCCCCAGCATTTT; CDR3 protein: CASSQRKSNQPQHF
D gene: TRBD2; V gene: TRBV2; J gene: TRBJ2-5; clone size: .; CDR3 DNA: TGTGCCAGCAGTGCGGGTAGCGGGGGCCAAGAGACCCAGTACTTC; CDR3 protein: CASSAGSGGQETQYF
D gene: TRBD2; V gene: TRBV20-1; J gene: TRBJ2-7; clone size: .; CDR3 DNA: TGCAGTGCTGGGACTAGCTACTACGAGCAGTACTTC; CDR3 protein: CSAGTSYYEQYF
D gene: .; V gene: TRBV5-1; J gene: TRBJ2-7; clone size: .; CDR3 DNA: TGCGCCAGCAGCCATCAGGGACTCGACTACGAGCAGTACTTC; CDR3 protein: CASSHQGLDYEQYF
D gene: .; V gene: TRBV2; J gene: TRBJ2-1; clone size: .; CDR3 DNA: TGTGCCAGCAGTGGAGGGATGCTACTCTCCTACAATGAGCAGTTCTTC; CDR3 protein: CASSGGMLLSYNEQFF
D gene: .; V gene: TRBV28; J gene: TRBJ2-3; clone size: .; CDR3 DNA: TGTGCCAGTACCGGGGCTGTGGGGACGGGTGGGACAGATACGCAGTATTTT; CDR3 protein: CASTGAVGTGGTDTQYF
D gene: .; V gene: TRBV29-1; J gene: TRBJ1-2; clone size: few; CDR3 DNA: TGCAGCGTTACCGGGACTGAGGGCGGCTACACCTTC; CDR3 protein: CSVTGTEGGYTF
D gene: .; V gene: TRBV4-1; J gene: TRBJ2-1; clone size: few; CDR3 DNA: TGCGCCAGCAGCCAAGATCCCACAGGTTTGGGTGAGCAGTTCTTC; CDR3 protein: CASSQDPTGLGEQFF
D gene: TRBD2; V gene: TRBV4-2; J gene: TRBJ2-7; clone size: .; CDR3 DNA: TGTGCCAGCAGCCAAGTCAGCGGGGGGGTGGGTGAGCAGTACTTC; CDR3 protein: CASSQVSGGVGEQYF
D gene: .; V gene: TRBV4-1; J gene: TRBJ2-7; clone size: few; CDR3 DNA: TGCGCCAGCAGCCAGTCTAGCAAGTCCTCCTACGAGCAGTACTTC; CDR3 protein: CASSQSSKSSYEQYF
D gene: .; V gene: TRBV10-3; J gene: TRBJ2-5; clone size: few; CDR3 DNA: TGTGCCATCAGACGGGAAGAGACCCAGTACTTC; CDR3 protein: CAIRREETQYF
D gene: .; V gene: TRBV2; J gene: TRBJ1-1; clone size: .; CDR3 DNA: TGTGCCACGGGCTCAGGGCAGAACACTGAAGCTTTCTTT; CDR3 protein: CATGSGQNTEAFF
D gene: .; V gene: TRBV19; J gene: TRBJ1-1; clone size: .; CDR3 DNA: TGTGCCAGTAGTATAGTACGAAGGGGCACTGAAGCTTTCTTT; CDR3 protein: CASSIVRRGTEAFF
D gene: .; V gene: TRBV7-9; J gene: TRBJ1-2; clone size: .; CDR3 DNA: TGTGCCAGCACCACGAAGAAGTCGGCTTATGGCTACACCTTC; CDR3 protein: CASTTKKSAYGYTF
D gene: TRBD2; V gene: TRBV5-1; J gene: TRBJ2-5; clone size: .; CDR3 DNA: TGCGCCAGCAGCTTGCCTCGATTCGCCGACTTGGGGGGGAGAGAGACCCAGTACTTC; CDR3 protein: CASSLPRFADLGGRETQYF
D gene: .; V gene: TRBV21-1; J gene: TRBJ2-1; clone size: .; CDR3 DNA: TGTGCCAGCAGCAAAGTTAAGGGGACAGGTCCCTACCATGAGCAGTTCTTC; CDR3 protein: CASSKVKGTGPYHEQFF
D gene: .; V gene: TRBV10-1; J gene: TRBJ2-7; clone size: .; CDR3 DNA: TGCGCCAGCAGTGAGGGCCCAGGGGACGAGCAGTACTTC; CDR3 protein: CASSEGPGDEQYF
D gene: TRBD2; V gene: TRBV7-9; J gene: TRBJ2-1; clone size: .; CDR3 DNA: TGTGCCGGCAGCCCAGGACTAGCGTTTTACAATGAGCAGTTCTTC; CDR3 protein: CAGSPGLAFYNEQFF
D gene: TRBD2; V gene: TRBV20-1; J gene: TRBJ2-4; clone size: .; CDR3 DNA: TGCAGTGCTAGGAGCGGGGGAATAAACATTCAGTACTTC; CDR3 protein: CSARSGGINIQYF
D gene: .; V gene: TRBV21-1; J gene: TRBJ1-1; clone size: .; CDR3 DNA: TGTGCCAGCAGCAAAGGTTGGACAGGGAACACTGAAGCTTTCTTT; CDR3 protein: CASSKGWTGNTEAFF
D gene: TRBD2; V gene: TRBV11-2; J gene: TRBJ2-7; clone size: .; CDR3 DNA: TGTGCCAGCAGCTTAGGGACTAGCGGGGCCACCTACGAGCAGTACTTC; CDR3 protein: CASSLGTSGATYEQYF
D gene: TRBD2; V gene: TRBV11-1; J gene: TRBJ2-7; clone size: .; CDR3 DNA: TGTGCCAGCAGCTTATCTTTCGCGACTAGCGGGAGGCGGCTCTCCTACAATGAGCAGTACTTC; CDR3 protein: CASSLSFATSGRRLSYNEQYF
D gene: .; V gene: TRBV10-1; J gene: TRBJ2-2; clone size: .; CDR3 DNA: TGCGCCAGCAGTGAGTTTCCGACAGACCTTAACACCGGGGAGCTGTTTTTT; CDR3 protein: CASSEFPTDLNTGELFF
D gene: .; V gene: TRBV7-2; J gene: TRBJ2-1; clone size: few; CDR3 DNA: TGTGCCAGCAGCTTAATGACTAGCAATGAGCAGTTCTTC; CDR3 protein: CASSLMTSNEQFF
D gene: .; V gene: TRBV4-1; J gene: TRBJ2-1; clone size: .; CDR3 DNA: TGCGCCAGCAGCCAAGACGATCTTTTTAGGGAGCAGTTCTTC; CDR3 protein: CASSQDDLFREQFF
D gene: .; V gene: TRBV3-1; J gene: TRBJ2-3; clone size: few; CDR3 DNA: TGTGCCAGCATCGCGGGACTCACAGATACGCAGTATTTT; CDR3 protein: CASIAGLTDTQYF
D gene: TRBD2; V gene: TRBV5-1; J gene: TRBJ2-1; clone size: few; CDR3 DNA: TGCGCCAGCAGCTTCACTAGCGGGAGGGCCGGGGAGCAGTTCTTC; CDR3 protein: CASSFTSGRAGEQFF
D gene: .; V gene: TRBV20-1; J gene: TRBJ1-1; clone size: few; CDR3 DNA: TGCAGCGCCGACTTAAACAGGGATACTGAAGCTTTCTTT; CDR3 protein: CSADLNRDTEAFF
D gene: .; V gene: TRBV20-1; J gene: TRBJ2-2; clone size: once; CDR3 DNA: TGCAGTGCGCACCCTCAGGGTTCGAACACCGGGGAGCTGTTTTTT; CDR3 protein: CSAHPQGSNTGELFF
D gene: TRBD2; V gene: TRBV5-1; J gene: TRBJ2-1; clone size: many; CDR3 DNA: TGCGCCAGCAGCTTGGGGACTAGCCCCCATGAGCAGTTCTTC; CDR3 protein: CASSLGTSPHEQFF
D gene: .; V gene: TRBV20-1; J gene: TRBJ2-3; clone size: few; CDR3 DNA: TGCAGTCGCCCGGGGTCTAGCACAGATACGCAGTATTTT; CDR3 protein: CSRPGSSTDTQYF
D gene: .; V gene: TRBV28; J gene: TRBJ1-5; clone size: few; CDR3 DNA: TGTGCCAGCAGTTTAGTACTGGGGAATCAGCCCCAGCATTTT; CDR3 protein: CASSLVLGNQPQHF
D gene: .; V gene: TRBV20-1; J gene: TRBJ2-1; clone size: few; CDR3 DNA: TGCAGTGCTGGGGGGGGGCAGAAGTACAATGAGCAGTTCTTC; CDR3 protein: CSAGGGQKYNEQFF
D gene: .; V gene: TRBV7-6; J gene: TRBJ1-5; clone size: .; CDR3 DNA: TGTGCCAGCAGCTTAGATTTGAAGATAACCCCTAGCAGTCAGCCCCAGCATTTT; CDR3 protein: CASSLDLKITPSSQPQHF
D gene: TRBD1; V gene: TRBV5-1; J gene: TRBJ2-3; clone size: few; CDR3 DNA: TGCGCCAGCAGATGGGACAGGGACACAGATACGCAGTATTTT; CDR3 protein: CASRWDRDTDTQYF
D gene: .; V gene: TRBV20-1; J gene: TRBJ2-3; clone size: few; CDR3 DNA: TGCAGTGCTAGAGATTTTGCGCGCACAGATACGCAGTATTTT; CDR3 protein: CSARDFARTDTQYF
D gene: .; V gene: TRBV5-5; J gene: TRBJ2-3; clone size: .; CDR3 DNA: TGTGCCAGCAGCTCCCGGTGGCGCGCGGATACGCAGTATTTT; CDR3 protein: CASSSRWRADTQYF
D gene: .; V gene: TRBV9; J gene: TRBJ2-3; clone size: .; CDR3 DNA: TGTGCCAGCAGCGTAGGAGGGACCAGATCCACAGATACGCAGTATTTT; CDR3 protein: CASSVGGTRSTDTQYF
D gene: TRBD2; V gene: TRBV19; J gene: TRBJ2-7; clone size: .; CDR3 DNA: TGTGCCAGTAGTATTTATATTGGGACTAGCGATGAGCAGTACTTC; CDR3 protein: CASSIYIGTSDEQYF
D gene: .; V gene: TRBV12-3/TRBV12-4; J gene: TRBJ2-7; clone size: once; CDR3 DNA: TGTGCCAGCAGTTTGCGGCCCTATGTGACATACGAGCAGTACTTC; CDR3 protein: CASSLRPYVTYEQYF
D gene: .; V gene: TRBV7-2; J gene: TRBJ2-1; clone size: .; CDR3 DNA: TGTGCCAGCAGCTTAGCCAGCTCGTCCTACAATGAGCGGTTCTTC; CDR3 protein: CASSLASSSYNERFF
D gene: TRBD1; V gene: TRBV20-1; J gene: TRBJ1-2; clone size: few; CDR3 DNA: TGCAGTGCTAGCCGCTTGACGGGACAGTCGCATGGCTACACCTTC; CDR3 protein: CSASRLTGQSHGYTF
D gene: .; V gene: TRBV6-1; J gene: TRBJ2-1; clone size: .; CDR3 DNA: TGTGCCAGCTTCCCGATGCAGGGGGGGACCTACAATGAGCAGTTCTTC; CDR3 protein: CASFPMQGGTYNEQFF
D gene: .; V gene: TRBV27; J gene: TRBJ2-1; clone size: .; CDR3 DNA: TGTGCCAGCAGCGATATTAGCGTTAACTTTGGGGAGCAGTTCTTC; CDR3 protein: CASSDISVNFGEQFF
D gene: TRBD1; V gene: TRBV7-2; J gene: TRBJ2-7; clone size: .; CDR3 DNA: TGTGCCAGCAGCTTAAGCAGGGGGCTCAACGAGCAGTACTTC; CDR3 protein: CASSLSRGLNEQYF